This T cell receptor (beta chain) derives from a study of shared clonotypes between healthy human individuals. The repertoire was sequenced with immunoSEQ multiplex PCR; TCRdb's copy has only in-frame clones and lacks some. The sample records approximately 330,000 clones, more than 60% being singletons. Donors, without exception, were Caucasian adults residing in Nashville, Tennessee. The sequence was obtained from a man aged 30-40 years in good health. Sequencing input: memory CD4+ T cells sorted from blood. Subset here: CD45RA-negative fraction.

The CDR3 loop reads CASSAGQGGETQYF. The CDR3 DNA follows: TGTGCCAGCAGTGCGGGACAGGGCGGCGAGACCCAGTACTTC. V usage is TRBV2 and J usage is TRBJ2-5, with 9 bases fitting TRBD1. The CDR3 totals 14 residues. With 4 bases clipped from V and 5 bases from J, the junction kept 5 bases outside the gene matches. Germline V CDR1 and CDR2: SNHLY, FYNNEI.